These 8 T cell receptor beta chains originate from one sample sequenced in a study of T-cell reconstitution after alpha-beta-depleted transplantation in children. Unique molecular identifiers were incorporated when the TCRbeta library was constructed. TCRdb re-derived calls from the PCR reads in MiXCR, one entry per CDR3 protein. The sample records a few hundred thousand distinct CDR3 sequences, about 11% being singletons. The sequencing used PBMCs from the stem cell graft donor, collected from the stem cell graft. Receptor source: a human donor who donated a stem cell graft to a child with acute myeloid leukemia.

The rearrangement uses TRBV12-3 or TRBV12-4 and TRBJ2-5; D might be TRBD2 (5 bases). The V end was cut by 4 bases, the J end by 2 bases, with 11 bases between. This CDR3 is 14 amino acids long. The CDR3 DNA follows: TGTGCCAGCAGTTCGCGGGCCCGTCAAGAGACCCAGTACTTC. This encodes CASSSRARQETQYF.

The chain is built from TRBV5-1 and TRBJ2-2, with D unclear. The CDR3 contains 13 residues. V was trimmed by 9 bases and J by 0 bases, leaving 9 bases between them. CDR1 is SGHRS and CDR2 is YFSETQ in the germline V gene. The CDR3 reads CATKQANTGELFF. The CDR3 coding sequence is TGCGCCACCAAACAAGCGAACACCGGGGAGCTGTTTTTT.

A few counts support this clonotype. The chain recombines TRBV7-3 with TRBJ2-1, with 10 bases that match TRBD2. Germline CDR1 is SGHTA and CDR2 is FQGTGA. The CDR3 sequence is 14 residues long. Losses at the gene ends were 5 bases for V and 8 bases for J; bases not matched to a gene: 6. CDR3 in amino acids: CASSLGTSVYEQFF. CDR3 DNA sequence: TGTGCCAGCAGCCTCGGGACTAGCGTCTATGAGCAGTTCTTC.

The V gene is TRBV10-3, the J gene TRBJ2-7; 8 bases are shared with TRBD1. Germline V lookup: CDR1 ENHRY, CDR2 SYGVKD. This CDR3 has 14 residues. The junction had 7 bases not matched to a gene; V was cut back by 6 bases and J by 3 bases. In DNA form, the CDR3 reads TGTGCCATCAGGAACCGGGACAGGAACTACGAGCAGTACTTC. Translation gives CAIRNRDRNYEQYF.

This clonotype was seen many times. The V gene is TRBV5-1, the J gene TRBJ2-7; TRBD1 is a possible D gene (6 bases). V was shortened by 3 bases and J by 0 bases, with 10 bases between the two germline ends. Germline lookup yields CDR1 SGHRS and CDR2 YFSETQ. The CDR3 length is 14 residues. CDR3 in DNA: TGCGCCAGCAGCTCACGACAGGACTCCTACGAGCAGTACTTC. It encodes CASSSRQDSYEQYF.

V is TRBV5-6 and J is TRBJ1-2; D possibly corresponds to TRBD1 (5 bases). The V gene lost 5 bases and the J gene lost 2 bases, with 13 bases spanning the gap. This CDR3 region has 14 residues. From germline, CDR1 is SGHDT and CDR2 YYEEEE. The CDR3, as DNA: TGTGCCAGCAGTCCGGGGCCGGACAACTATGGCTACACCTTC. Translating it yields CASSPGPDNYGYTF.

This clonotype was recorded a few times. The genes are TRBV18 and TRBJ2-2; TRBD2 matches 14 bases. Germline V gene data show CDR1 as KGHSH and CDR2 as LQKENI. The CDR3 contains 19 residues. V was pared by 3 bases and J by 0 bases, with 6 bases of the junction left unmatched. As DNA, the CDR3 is TGTGCCAGCTCACCTCGATCGACTAGCGGGAGGGCGAACACCGGGGAGCTGTTTTTT. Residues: CASSPRSTSGRANTGELFF.

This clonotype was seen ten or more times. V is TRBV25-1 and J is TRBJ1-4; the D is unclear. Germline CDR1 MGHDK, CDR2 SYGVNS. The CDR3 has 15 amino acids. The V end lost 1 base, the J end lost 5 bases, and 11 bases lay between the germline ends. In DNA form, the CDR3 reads TGTGCCAGCAGTGAATCCGGAGGGAAAAATGAAAAACTGTTTTTT. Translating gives CASSESGGKNEKLFF.